These T cell receptor beta chains were read from a single sample in a study of blood T cell repertoires in COVID-19. Some clones are missing from TCRdb's copy, which holds only in-frame ones; the method was immunoSEQ multiplex PCR. Seen here are some 45,000 clones, around 80% observed once, and the top ten hold around 15%. The source material was peripheral blood. These receptor sequences come from a human donor in a cohort sampled during active COVID-19. Both conserved end residues are part of each CDR3. Each record gives: CDR3 length, clone size, J gene, D gene, V gene, CDR3 protein, CDR3 DNA. D genes are given only for firm matches. The size of a clone is reported for some rows only, either as once, few or many, or as a class for expanded clones.

CDR3 length: 15; clone size: -; J gene: TRBJ1-1; D gene: -; V gene: TRBV5-1; CDR3 protein: CASSSPGALNTEAFF; CDR3 DNA: TGCGCCAGCAGCTCGCCGGGAGCTCTGAACACTGAAGCTTTCTTT
CDR3 length: 13; clone size: -; J gene: TRBJ2-5; D gene: -; V gene: TRBV13; CDR3 protein: CASSPGQRETQYF; CDR3 DNA: TGTGCCAGCAGCCCCGGACAGAGAGAGACCCAGTACTTC
CDR3 length: 16; clone size: -; J gene: TRBJ2-5; D gene: TRBD2; V gene: TRBV5-4; CDR3 protein: CASSLAIAGEGETQYF; CDR3 DNA: TGTGCCAGCAGCTTGGCTATAGCGGGAGAGGGGGAGACCCAGTACTTC
CDR3 length: 15; clone size: -; J gene: TRBJ1-4; D gene: TRBD1; V gene: TRBV2; CDR3 protein: CATAPGQGAYEKLFF; CDR3 DNA: TGTGCCACCGCGCCAGGACAGGGGGCGTATGAAAAACTGTTTTTT
CDR3 length: 16; clone size: -; J gene: TRBJ1-6; D gene: TRBD1; V gene: TRBV6-6; CDR3 protein: CASRPGGTGPNSPLHF; CDR3 DNA: TGTGCCAGCAGACCCGGTGGGACAGGGCCTAATTCACCCCTCCACTTT
CDR3 length: 13; clone size: -; J gene: TRBJ2-7; D gene: -; V gene: TRBV7-9; CDR3 protein: CASSLDGPYEQYF; CDR3 DNA: TGTGCCAGCAGCTTAGATGGGCCCTACGAGCAGTACTTC
CDR3 length: 14; clone size: -; J gene: TRBJ2-2; D gene: -; V gene: TRBV6-2/TRBV6-3; CDR3 protein: CASSYPSNTGELFF; CDR3 DNA: TGTGCCAGCAGTTACCCCTCCAACACCGGGGAGCTGTTTTTT
CDR3 length: 16; clone size: -; J gene: TRBJ2-1; D gene: TRBD1; V gene: TRBV5-1; CDR3 protein: CASSSDRGGVYNEQFF; CDR3 DNA: TGCGCCAGCAGCTCGGACAGGGGAGGGGTGTACAATGAGCAGTTCTTC
CDR3 length: 13; clone size: -; J gene: TRBJ2-7; D gene: -; V gene: TRBV11-3; CDR3 protein: CASSLGARYEQYF; CDR3 DNA: TGTGCCAGCAGCTTAGGGGCTCGCTACGAGCAGTACTTC
CDR3 length: 16; clone size: -; J gene: TRBJ1-4; D gene: TRBD1; V gene: TRBV9; CDR3 protein: CASSVGLQGDREKLFF; CDR3 DNA: TGTGCCAGCAGCGTAGGCCTCCAGGGGGACAGGGAAAAACTGTTTTTT
CDR3 length: 18; clone size: few; J gene: TRBJ2-1; D gene: TRBD2; V gene: TRBV5-8; CDR3 protein: CASSGTGTSGSNPNEQFF; CDR3 DNA: TGTGCCAGCAGCGGGACCGGGACTAGCGGGAGCAACCCCAATGAGCAGTTCTTC
CDR3 length: 16; clone size: -; J gene: TRBJ2-3; D gene: TRBD2; V gene: TRBV5-1; CDR3 protein: CASSWGTSGFTDTQYF; CDR3 DNA: TGCGCCAGCAGCTGGGGGACTAGCGGGTTCACAGATACGCAGTATTTT
CDR3 length: 16; clone size: -; J gene: TRBJ1-2; D gene: -; V gene: TRBV19; CDR3 protein: CASSIQGRFNNYGYTF; CDR3 DNA: TGTGCCAGTAGTATCCAGGGGCGGTTTAATAACTATGGCTACACCTTC
CDR3 length: 13; clone size: -; J gene: TRBJ2-5; D gene: -; V gene: TRBV27; CDR3 protein: CASSRRVQETQYF; CDR3 DNA: TGTGCCAGCAGCCGACGGGTCCAAGAGACCCAGTACTTC
CDR3 length: 13; clone size: -; J gene: TRBJ2-7; D gene: -; V gene: TRBV6-5; CDR3 protein: CASSRLSTYEQYF; CDR3 DNA: TGTGCCAGCAGTCGACTGTCTACCTACGAGCAGTACTTC
CDR3 length: 17; clone size: -; J gene: TRBJ1-2; D gene: TRBD1; V gene: TRBV15; CDR3 protein: CATSTLRQGAANYGYTF; CDR3 DNA: TGTGCCACCAGCACCCTAAGGCAGGGGGCCGCCAACTATGGCTACACCTTC
CDR3 length: 14; clone size: -; J gene: TRBJ2-4; D gene: -; V gene: TRBV6-1; CDR3 protein: CASSDGGIKNIQYF; CDR3 DNA: TGTGCCAGCAGTGACGGAGGTATCAAAAACATTCAGTACTTC
CDR3 length: 14; clone size: -; J gene: TRBJ2-5; D gene: -; V gene: TRBV3-1/TRBV3-2; CDR3 protein: CASSQGVVSGTQYF; CDR3 DNA: TGTGCCAGCAGCCAAGGGGTTGTCTCGGGGACCCAGTACTTC
CDR3 length: 19; clone size: -; J gene: TRBJ2-6; D gene: TRBD2; V gene: TRBV30; CDR3 protein: CAWSRAPLAGGSGANVLTF; CDR3 DNA: TGTGCCTGGAGTCGGGCCCCCCTAGCGGGAGGCTCTGGGGCCAACGTCCTGACTTTC
CDR3 length: 16; clone size: -; J gene: TRBJ2-3; D gene: -; V gene: TRBV27; CDR3 protein: CASSLSPGLTTDTQYF; CDR3 DNA: TGTGCCAGCAGTTTATCGCCGGGACTTACCACAGATACGCAGTATTTT
CDR3 length: 13; clone size: medium-sized; J gene: TRBJ1-1; D gene: TRBD1; V gene: TRBV18; CDR3 protein: CASSPGQGLKAFF; CDR3 DNA: TGTGCCAGCTCACCGGGACAGGGTCTAAAAGCTTTCTTT
CDR3 length: 15; clone size: -; J gene: TRBJ1-1; D gene: -; V gene: TRBV18; CDR3 protein: CASSPRRQSNTEAFF; CDR3 DNA: TGTGCCAGCTCACCCCGGCGACAGTCGAACACTGAAGCTTTCTTT
CDR3 length: 14; clone size: -; J gene: TRBJ2-5; D gene: TRBD2; V gene: TRBV27; CDR3 protein: CASRLAGHQETQYF; CDR3 DNA: TGTGCCAGTCGACTAGCGGGACACCAAGAGACCCAGTACTTC
CDR3 length: 12; clone size: few; J gene: TRBJ1-2; D gene: TRBD1; V gene: TRBV29-1; CDR3 protein: CSVGTGGDGYTF; CDR3 DNA: TGCAGCGTTGGGACAGGGGGCGATGGCTACACCTTC
CDR3 length: 15; clone size: -; J gene: TRBJ2-7; D gene: -; V gene: TRBV5-4; CDR3 protein: CASRPQGNPSYEQYF; CDR3 DNA: TGTGCCAGCAGACCCCAGGGTAACCCATCCTACGAGCAGTACTTC
CDR3 length: 14; clone size: -; J gene: TRBJ2-2; D gene: TRBD2; V gene: TRBV2; CDR3 protein: CASSGGLAGGELFF; CDR3 DNA: TGTGCCAGCAGTGGTGGACTAGCGGGAGGGGAGCTGTTTTTT
CDR3 length: 13; clone size: once; J gene: TRBJ2-5; D gene: TRBD2; V gene: TRBV6-5; CDR3 protein: CATVLAGQETQYF; CDR3 DNA: TGTGCCACCGTACTAGCGGGTCAAGAGACCCAGTACTTC
CDR3 length: 17; clone size: -; J gene: TRBJ1-5; D gene: TRBD1; V gene: TRBV6-2/TRBV6-3; CDR3 protein: CASSPVRGRGNNQPQHF; CDR3 DNA: TGTGCCAGCAGCCCTGTGCGGGGCAGGGGGAACAATCAGCCCCAGCATTTT
CDR3 length: 14; clone size: once; J gene: TRBJ2-5; D gene: -; V gene: TRBV7-9; CDR3 protein: CASSLSSAGETQYF; CDR3 DNA: TGTGCCAGCAGCTTAAGTTCGGCAGGAGAGACCCAGTACTTC
CDR3 length: 15; clone size: -; J gene: TRBJ1-6; D gene: -; V gene: TRBV5-1; CDR3 protein: CASSRDSLSDSPLHF; CDR3 DNA: TGCGCCAGCAGCCGAGACAGTCTGAGCGATTCACCCCTCCACTTT
CDR3 length: 17; clone size: -; J gene: TRBJ2-2; D gene: TRBD1; V gene: TRBV24-1; CDR3 protein: CATSDSIRDRNTGELFF; CDR3 DNA: TGTGCCACCAGTGATTCCATCCGGGACAGAAACACCGGGGAGCTGTTTTTT
CDR3 length: 12; clone size: -; J gene: TRBJ1-1; D gene: TRBD1; V gene: TRBV11-3; CDR3 protein: CASSPGQGEAFF; CDR3 DNA: TGTGCCAGCAGCCCGGGACAGGGTGAAGCTTTCTTT
CDR3 length: 14; clone size: -; J gene: TRBJ2-3; D gene: TRBD1; V gene: TRBV11-3; CDR3 protein: CASSGQGYTDTQYF; CDR3 DNA: TGTGCCAGCAGTGGACAGGGGTACACAGATACGCAGTATTTT
CDR3 length: 16; clone size: -; J gene: TRBJ1-5; D gene: TRBD1; V gene: TRBV19; CDR3 protein: CASSTRQGVWSQPQHF; CDR3 DNA: TGTGCCAGTAGTACCAGACAGGGGGTATGGAGTCAGCCCCAGCATTTT
CDR3 length: 16; clone size: -; J gene: TRBJ2-7; D gene: TRBD1; V gene: TRBV4-3; CDR3 protein: CASSQGRDSSSYEQYF; CDR3 DNA: TGCGCCAGCAGCCAAGGCCGGGACAGCTCTTCCTACGAGCAGTACTTC
CDR3 length: 14; clone size: -; J gene: TRBJ1-1; D gene: -; V gene: TRBV5-1; CDR3 protein: CASSLVGVQGEAFF; CDR3 DNA: TGCGCCAGCAGCTTGGTGGGGGTACAGGGTGAAGCTTTCTTT
CDR3 length: 16; clone size: -; J gene: TRBJ1-5; D gene: -; V gene: TRBV15; CDR3 protein: CATSRGGAKSGQPQHF; CDR3 DNA: TGTGCCACCAGCAGAGGGGGAGCAAAGTCTGGTCAGCCCCAGCATTTT
CDR3 length: 20; clone size: -; J gene: TRBJ1-5; D gene: TRBD1; V gene: TRBV10-1; CDR3 protein: CASSARTLPTGGAGNQPQHF; CDR3 DNA: TGCGCCAGCAGTGCACGGACCCTTCCGACAGGGGGCGCGGGCAATCAGCCCCAGCATTTT
CDR3 length: 16; clone size: -; J gene: TRBJ2-1; D gene: TRBD2; V gene: TRBV3-1/TRBV3-2; CDR3 protein: CASSHSAGVFYNEQFF; CDR3 DNA: TGTGCCAGCAGCCACTCGGCGGGGGTTTTCTACAATGAGCAGTTCTTC
CDR3 length: 17; clone size: few; J gene: TRBJ2-2; D gene: TRBD2; V gene: TRBV6-6; CDR3 protein: CASSQRLADSNTGELFF; CDR3 DNA: TGTGCCAGCAGTCAGCGACTAGCGGATTCGAACACCGGGGAGCTGTTTTTT
CDR3 length: 15; clone size: once; J gene: TRBJ2-2; D gene: -; V gene: TRBV7-2; CDR3 protein: CASSLRPGLPGELFF; CDR3 DNA: TGTGCCAGCAGCTTGCGTCCGGGACTTCCGGGGGAGCTGTTTTTT